This TCR beta chain is from a study of metastatic and nonmetastatic thyroid tumors. Study-wide context: Repertoires were compared across blood and tumor or nodule tissue from malignant and benign thyroid patients.

V was pared by 2 bases and J by 4 bases, with 12 bases between. The CDR3 consists of 15 residues. The germline V gene encodes CDR1 MNHNY and CDR2 SVGAGI (reference sequence). About this clone: Its antigen is currently unknown.

MiXCR re-clonotyped the PCR reads for TCRdb. This table holds some 35,000 clones, under 30% found once. No patient had received any treatment before thyroid surgery. Study findings and constraints: Malignant tumors reportedly showed significantly higher TCR beta diversity than benign nodules in both blood and tumor.

The sequencing sample was made of blood. This clonotype was sampled from a male donor with papillary thyroid cancer or a benign thyroid nodule (not recorded which). Some clones in this sample may be carry-over from other donors' samples. The chain joins TRBV6-6 to TRBJ1-3; D may be TRBD1 (5 bases). This CDR3 is CASSYRGASGNTIYF. The CDR3 DNA is TGTGCCAGCAGTTACCGAGGGGCTTCGGGAAACACCATATATTTT.